Here is one TCR beta chain with its context. This clonotype was seen a handful of times. Its antigen is still unknown. Within one base of it there is no much larger clone, and no base qualities were kept. This sample is part of a study of T-cell memory formation after mild COVID-19 (dated by TCRdb to the early 2020s). In terms of the full investigation: TCR sequence clusters from the two donors were found to be largely donor specific. The cohort comprised two young, previously healthy adult volunteers, one female and one male. T-cell clones expanding and contracting after mild COVID-19 in two donors were tracked by longitudinal TCRalpha and TCRbeta repertoire sequencing. Paper-wide results and their limitations: Contracting CD4+ clones were located mainly in the CM and EM memory subsets, whereas CD8+ clones were found to be enriched in EMRA. Clones contracting from day 15 to 85 had balanced CD4/CD8 phenotypes, while a second wave expanding from day 15 to 37 was biased towards CD4+. SARS-CoV-2 specificity of the second-wave clones peaking on day 37 was not confirmed. The study covered only two mild cases, and larger cohorts including severe cases with pre-infection samples were considered necessary. Some responding clones were found in pre-infection memory, which suggests that pre-existing cross-reactive memory T cells took part in the SARS-CoV-2 response.

Ficoll-Paque density gradient centrifugation was the method used to isolate PBMCs. Looking up the germline V gene yields CDR1 SGHVS and CDR2 FNYEAQ. The CDR3 runs 13 residues from the cysteine to the phenylalanine. The sequence is cut down to CDR3 DNA, 39 bases in frame from base 1. At the junction V is shortened by 8 bases and J by 1 base, with 11 bases in between. TCRdb shows the sequencer as Illumina NovaSeq 6000. TCRalpha and TCRbeta cDNA libraries were built by 5'RACE with constant-segment primers, adding sample barcodes and unique molecular identifiers. RNA was extracted from every sample with Trizol reagent. Library amplification was performed in two PCR steps, and a second sample barcode and Illumina TruSeq adapters were introduced in the second step. The libraries were sequenced on an Illumina NovaSeq using 2 x 150 bp paired-end reads. Per the original workflow: With migec v1.2.7, reads were demultiplexed and then collapsed into UMI-guided consensus sequences. Using mixcr v2.1.11, the UMI consensuses were aligned to TRA and TRB V and J templates and assembled into clonotypes. Expanded or contracted clonotypes were those called significant by both edgeR and NoisET, with noise models trained on biological replicates. For edgeR calls, the thresholds were a false discovery rate-adjusted p below 0.01 and a log2 fold-change of 1. PCA with hierarchical clustering of max-normalized trajectories of the 1000 most abundant clonotypes was used as exploratory dynamics analysis. Separately sequenced CD4+ and CD8+ repertoires were used to assign the CD4 or CD8 phenotype of responding clones. TCRdb reanalyzed the raw reads on its own, using fastp at Q25 for trimming and MiXCR for clone calling, and kept in-frame beta chains. Each entry merges the rows of one CDR3 protein and shows their most common DNA and genes. TCRdb, rather than the study authors, made the V and J calls. The sample records more than 450,000 distinct CDR3 sequences, roughly 18% of which are singletons. Clones ranked in the top ten supply approximately 12% of the sample.

The sequencing input was PBMCs or a T cell subset sorted from them (not recorded which). The TCR comes from an adult woman who had mild COVID-19 (a few samples of this study predate the infection). The sample titles of this study are shuffled in the database, so cell type and time point are left out; the donor was told from shared clones. The sequence links TRBV7-6 to TRBJ1-1; confidence is insufficient to name the D gene. The DNA sequence is as follows: TGTGCCAGCCTCATGACCCCGAACACTGAAGCTTTCTTT. The translation is CASLMTPNTEAFF. Where the CDR3 stops, the reference TRBV7-6 and TRBJ1-1 genes take over; the full variable domain is GAGVSQSPRYKVTKRGQDVALRCDPISGHVSLYWYRQALGQGPEFLTYFNYEAQQDKSGLPNDRFSAERPEGSISTLTIQRTEQRDSAMYRCASLMTPNTEAFFGQGTRLTVV.